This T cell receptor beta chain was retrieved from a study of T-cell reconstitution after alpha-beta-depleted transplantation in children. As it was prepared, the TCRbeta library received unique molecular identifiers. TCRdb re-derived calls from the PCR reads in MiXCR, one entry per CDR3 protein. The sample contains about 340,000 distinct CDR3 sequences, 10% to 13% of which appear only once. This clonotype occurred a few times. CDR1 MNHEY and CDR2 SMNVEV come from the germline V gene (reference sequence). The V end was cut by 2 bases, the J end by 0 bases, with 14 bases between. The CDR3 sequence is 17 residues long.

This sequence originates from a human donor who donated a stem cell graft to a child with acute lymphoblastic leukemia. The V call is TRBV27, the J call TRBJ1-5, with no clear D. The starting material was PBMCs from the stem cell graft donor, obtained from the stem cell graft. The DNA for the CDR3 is TGTGCCAGCAGTTTAGACCGGGCAGGCGTTAGCAATCAGCCCCAGCATTTT. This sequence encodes CASSLDRAGVSNQPQHF.